Each of the 2 T cell receptor beta chains below was sequenced from the same sample in a study of cytomegalovirus exposure and HLA in healthy donors. The PCR contained 60 Vbeta and 13 Jbeta primers. Some clones are missing from TCRdb's copy, which holds only in-frame ones; the method was immunoSEQ multiplex PCR. The table shows some 180,000 clones, with approximately 84% occurring only once. Sample: PBMCs. These receptors came from a man aged 25-45 years in good health and CMV-seropositive.

This chain connects TRBV6-5 to TRBJ1-5; no clear D gene. CDR1 and CDR2 from the germline V gene are MNHEY and SVGAGI. V shed 0 bases and J shed 6 bases, with 6 bases lying between them. This CDR3 is built from 13 residues. Here the CDR3 reads CASSYSGSQPQHF. The CDR3 DNA follows: TGTGCCAGCAGTTACTCCGGGTCTCAGCCCCAGCATTTT.

The rearrangement joins TRBV7-9 to TRBJ2-7; 9 bases are shared with TRBD1. This CDR3 contains 12 residues. The V segment lost 4 bases and the J segment 9 bases; nucleotides outside the gene matches: 4. CDR1 and CDR2 (germline): SEHNR, FQNEAQ (reference sequence). The CDR3 nucleotides read TGTGCCAGCAGCTCGGACAGGGGTAGGCAGTACTTC. The encoded protein is CASSSDRGRQYF. Full variable domain (missing parts from reference TRBV7-9 and TRBJ2-7): DTGVSQNPRHKITKRGQNVTFRCDPISEHNRLYWYRQTLGQGPEFLTYFQNEAQLEKSRLLSDRFSAERPKGSFSTLEIQRTEQGDSAMYLCASSSDRGRQYFGPGTRLTVT.